This entry describes one T cell receptor beta chain. The data originate from a study of tumor T cells in aggressive B-cell lymphoma. J was trimmed by 6 bases and V by 2 bases; bases with no gene match: 2. The CDR3 covers 15 residues. CDR1 and CDR2 from the germline V gene are LGHNA and YNFKEQ. Measured with immunoSEQ multiplex PCR; TCRdb has only the in-frame clones, and not every one. The sample holds 5,900 or so clones, 65% to 90% seen once. The chain combines TRBV4-2 with TRBJ2-1, with TRBD2 matching over 12 bases. Sequenced input: tumor tissue. The clonotype originates from an adult with diffuse large B cell lymphoma. DNA for the CDR3: TGTGCCAGCAGCCAACCTAGCGGGAGGGTCAATGAGCAGTTCTTC. Protein product: CASSQPSGRVNEQFF.